Presented here are 16 T cell receptor beta chains from one specimen sequenced in a study of blood T cell repertoires in COVID-19. Sequencing was performed with immunoSEQ multiplex PCR; in TCRdb, only in-frame clones are kept and a portion is missing. The repertoire consists of around 110,000 clones, with approximately 90% occurring once and the leading ten covering 1.8%. The specimen sequenced was peripheral blood. The receptors stem from a human donor with active COVID-19. The donor label of this sample is uncertain.

CDR3 bases: TGTGCCAGCAGTGGGACAGGCCAGGGGCCCCAGCATTTT. Translated, it gives CASSGTGQGPQHF. The genes are TRBV6-2 or TRBV6-3 and TRBJ1-5, with 8 bases matching TRBD1. Germline V gene sequence: CDR1 MNHEY, CDR2 SVGEGT. The junction had 6 bases not matched to a gene; V was cut back by 5 bases and J by 9 bases. The CDR3 length is 13 residues.

The rearrangement links TRBV10-1 to TRBJ2-1, with 11 bases aligning to TRBD2. J was trimmed by 7 bases and V by 2 bases; bases with no gene match: 13. Germline CDR1 is WNHNN and CDR2 is SYGVQD (reference sequence). The CDR3 covers 18 residues. The CDR3 loop is CASSEEAIIAGGENEQFF. In DNA form, the CDR3 reads TGCGCCAGCAGTGAGGAAGCGATAATAGCGGGGGGGGAAAATGAGCAGTTCTTC.

The rearrangement uses TRBV5-4 and TRBJ1-2; TRBD1 aligns across 9 bases. CDR1 is SGHNT, CDR2 YYREEE, per germline (reference sequence). V gave up 3 bases and J gave up 7 bases; unmatched junction bases: 7. This CDR3 has 14 amino acids. In nucleotides, the CDR3 is TGTGCCAGCAGCTCCGGGACAGGGCTCGGTGGCTACACCTTC. Its translation: CASSSGTGLGGYTF.

This chain links TRBV6-2 or TRBV6-3 with TRBJ2-4; weak D call: TRBD1 (5 bases). In germline, CDR1 is MNHEY, CDR2 SVGEGT. Trimming left V 2 bases short and J 2 bases short, with 13 bases between. The length of the CDR3 is 16 residues. DNA of the CDR3: TGTGCCAGCAGTTACGGCCTGACAGTCTCCAAAAACATTCAGTACTTC. It yields the protein CASSYGLTVSKNIQYF.

V is TRBV6-5 and J is TRBJ1-3; 8 nucleotides align to TRBD1. The CDR3 consists of 13 residues. Per the germline V gene, CDR1 is MNHEY and CDR2 is SVGAGI. V was pared by 6 bases and J by 4 bases, with 2 bases of the junction left unmatched. The CDR3 DNA sequence: TGTGCCAGCAGCGGGGACAGGGGAAACACCATATATTTT. As protein: CASSGDRGNTIYF.

The chain employs TRBV4-3 and TRBJ2-2; 11 bases match TRBD1. This CDR3 region has 19 residues. The V and J ends lost 3 bases and 0 bases, in that order; junction bases with no gene match: 9. Germline V gives CDR1 LGHNA, CDR2 YSLEER. CDR3: CASSQRTGGHIPNTGELFF. The CDR3 nucleotides are TGCGCCAGCAGCCAGCGGACAGGGGGCCACATTCCGAACACCGGGGAGCTGTTTTTT.

The CDR3 coding sequence is TGCGCCAGCAGCCAAGGTGTACTAGCGGGTCCTTACGAGCAGTACTTC. It encodes CASSQGVLAGPYEQYF. The J gene is TRBJ2-7, the V gene TRBV4-1; TRBD2 matches 9 bases. V shed 1 base and J 4 bases; nucleotides not matched to a gene: 8. The CDR3 loop spans 16 amino acids. CDR1 is MGHRA and CDR2 is YSYEKL in the germline V gene.

The chain joins TRBV11-2 to TRBJ2-1, with 7 bases aligning to TRBD1. Germline CDR1 and CDR2: SGHAT and FQNNGV. This CDR3 comprises 15 residues. Trimming at V came to 5 bases and at J to 0 bases, leaving 4 bases not matched to a gene. The CDR3 DNA reads TGTGCCAGCAGCCCCCAGGGGGTCTCCTACAATGAGCAGTTCTTC. Translation gives CASSPQGVSYNEQFF.

V is TRBV6-2 or TRBV6-3 and J is TRBJ2-7; 8 bases map to TRBD2. V lost 5 bases and J lost 5; bases outside the gene matches: 11. Per germline, CDR1 MNHEY and CDR2 SVGEGT. The CDR3 has 15 residues. This CDR3 reads CASSTTRGVIHEQYF. The CDR3 region has the DNA TGTGCCAGCAGTACCACGCGGGGGGTTATACACGAGCAGTACTTC.

The rearrangement joins TRBV3-1 (or the pseudogene TRBV3-2) to TRBJ1-5; 11 bases match TRBD1. Trimming took 6 bases from V and 11 from J; bases not matched to a gene: 9. Germline V gene lookup returns CDR1 LGHDT and CDR2 YNNKEL (reference sequence). This CDR3 comprises 14 residues. The CDR3 DNA reads TGTGCCAGCAGTCCCGGGACAGGGGGGTGGGCCCAGCATTTT. It codes for CASSPGTGGWAQHF.

The genes are TRBV6-6 and TRBJ2-7, with D perhaps TRBD1 (6 bases). The V end lost 6 bases, the J end lost 0 bases, and 15 bases lay between the germline ends. The CDR3 length is 15 residues. The germline gives CDR1 MNHNY, CDR2 SVGAGI (reference sequence). In DNA form, the CDR3 reads TGTGCCAGCAGAAAAACAGGGCCCAGCTCCTACGAGCAGTACTTC. It yields the protein CASRKTGPSSYEQYF.

The count of this clone is one. The chain recombines TRBV14 with TRBJ2-3, with a weak D call TRBD1 (5 bases). Germline V gene sequence: CDR1 SGHDN, CDR2 FVKESK. V was shortened by 0 bases and J by 1 base, with 8 bases between the two germline ends. The CDR3 has 15 residues. DNA of the CDR3: TGTGCCAGCAGCCAAGAGGAACAGGGCACAGATACGCAGTATTTT. Translating it yields CASSQEEQGTDTQYF.

This sequence joins TRBV5-4 and TRBJ2-5; D gene ambiguous. V lost 0 bases, J lost 1 base, and 10 bases lay in between. There are 15 residues in the CDR3. Germline CDR1 SGHNT, CDR2 YYREEE (reference sequence). The chain's CDR3 is CASSLGATVQETQYF. The DNA of the CDR3 is TGTGCCAGCAGCTTGGGTGCCACAGTCCAAGAGACCCAGTACTTC.

The rearrangement joins TRBV6-1 to TRBJ2-7; D not resolved. Germline loops: CDR1 MNHNS, CDR2 SASEGT. Trimming stripped 1 base from V and 3 bases from J, with 10 bases between. CDR3 length: 14 residues. The CDR3: CASSEDLALYEQYF. The DNA of the CDR3 is TGTGCCAGCAGTGAAGATTTAGCTCTCTACGAGCAGTACTTC.

The genes are TRBV28 and TRBJ1-1, with 8 positions matching TRBD1. V was clipped by 4 bases and J by 3 bases; unmatched bases: 4. Germline CDR1 and CDR2: MDHEN and SYDVKM. The CDR3 is made up of 14 amino acids. CDR3 sequence reads: CASSSGQVDTEAFF. The CDR3 DNA follows: TGTGCCAGCAGTTCGGGACAGGTGGACACTGAAGCTTTCTTT.

The chain combines TRBV6-2 or TRBV6-3 with TRBJ2-4; 9 bases line up with TRBD1. Germline lookup yields CDR1 MNHEY and CDR2 SVGEGT. Trimming cost V 6 bases and J 7 bases; bases outside gene matches: 13. The CDR3 contains 16 residues. CDR3 sequence reads: CASRPTGTGFRNIQYF. Written as DNA, the CDR3 is TGTGCCAGCAGGCCTACCGGGACAGGGTTTAGGAACATTCAGTACTTC.